The next 21 T cell receptor beta chains were all read from a single sample in a study of CD8+ T cells in alopecia areata. Extraction of RNA preceded its reverse transcription into cDNA, which served as the sequencing template. Profiling relied on immunoSEQ multiplex PCR, and the TCRdb table lists in-frame clones only, not all of them. The table includes around 150,000 clones, 45% to 60% detected once. Sequencing was done on a sample of CD4+ T cells sorted from blood. All receptors come from a human donor in good health.

The chain couples TRBV30 to TRBJ1-5, with D perhaps matching TRBD1 (5 bases). The germline V gene has CDR1 GTSNPN and CDR2 SVGIG (reference sequence). Trimming removed 0 bases from V and 4 bases from J, with 7 bases in between. The CDR3 extends over 13 amino acids. CDR3 loop: CAWSVQANQPQHF. CDR3 nucleotides: TGTGCCTGGAGTGTACAGGCTAATCAGCCCCAGCATTTT.

This rearrangement joins TRBV7-7 to TRBJ2-3; D ambiguous. This CDR3 has 16 amino acids. Trimming took 1 base from V and 1 from J, leaving 12 bases between them. Germline V gives CDR1 SSHAT, CDR2 FNYEAQ (reference sequence). The CDR3 sequence: CASSLDQTRGTDTQYF. The CDR3 DNA reads TGTGCCAGCAGCTTAGACCAGACCCGTGGCACAGATACGCAGTATTTT.

The gene calls are TRBV5-1 and TRBJ2-3; D unresolved. CDR1 SGHRS and CDR2 YFSETQ come from the germline V gene. The V and J ends lost 4 bases and 1 base respectively, with 10 bases between them. This CDR3 is 14 amino acids long. The CDR3 nucleotides are TGCGCCAGCAGCCTAGAGCCCCGCACAGATACGCAGTATTTT. Encoded protein: CASSLEPRTDTQYF.

This chain joins TRBV9 and TRBJ2-7, with D possibly TRBD2 on 5 matching bases. The CDR3 loop spans 14 amino acids. Trimming left V 0 bases short and J 1 base short, with 8 bases between. Germline V gives CDR1 SGDLS, CDR2 YYNGEE. CDR3 region: CASSVGSESYEQYF. CDR3 nucleotide sequence: TGTGCCAGCAGCGTAGGTAGCGAATCCTACGAGCAGTACTTC.

The chain recombines TRBV29-1 with TRBJ2-7, with a tentative D call TRBD1 (5 bases). The CDR3 is made up of 12 amino acids. The germline CDR1 and CDR2 sequences are SQVTM and ANQGSEA. Trimming pared 5 bases from V and 3 bases from J, leaving 11 bases between. The CDR3: CSVQGSFYEQYF. For the CDR3, the DNA is TGCAGCGTTCAGGGTTCTTTCTACGAGCAGTACTTC.

This clone was counted only a few times. The V call is TRBV14, the J call TRBJ2-5; D is uncertain. The germline gives CDR1 SGHDN, CDR2 FVKESK. The CDR3 has 12 amino acids. Trimming shortened V by 3 bases and J by 5 bases, and 7 bases separated the two germline ends. The CDR3 region is CASSQSMETQYF. CDR3 sequence (DNA): TGTGCCAGCAGCCAGTCTATGGAGACCCAGTACTTC. Drawing the rest from reference TRBV14 and TRBJ2-5, the complete variable domain is EAGVTQFPSHSVIEKGQTVTLRCDPISGHDNLYWYRRVMGKEIKFLLHFVKESKQDESGMPNNRFLAERTGGTYSTLKVQPAELEDSGVYFCASSQSMETQYFGPGTRLLVL.

This clone was detected only a few times. The V call is TRBV30, the J call TRBJ1-5, with D maybe TRBD1 (5 bases). Trimming removed 1 base from V and 4 bases from J, with 11 bases in between. Germline CDR1 GTSNPN, CDR2 SVGIG (reference sequence). This CDR3 spans 14 amino acids. For the CDR3, the DNA is TGTGCCTGGAGTGGGACATCAGTAAATCAGCCCCAGCATTTT. This encodes CAWSGTSVNQPQHF.

The V gene is TRBV28, the J gene TRBJ2-3, with 7 bases identical to TRBD1. J lost 2 bases, V lost 5 bases, and 7 bases had no gene match. Germline CDR1 and CDR2: MDHEN and SYDVKM. This CDR3 comprises 15 residues. The CDR3 DNA sequence: TGTGCCAGCAGTCCACACAGGGGTTTCACAGATACGCAGTATTTT. This gives the protein CASSPHRGFTDTQYF.

This clone occurred a few times. In DNA, the CDR3 is TGTGCCATCAGTGCAGTTGGCAGTGGGGAGACCCAGTACTTC. Its protein product is CAISAVGSGETQYF. V usage is TRBV10-3 and J usage is TRBJ2-5; D is unresolved. Trimming left V 4 bases short and J 5 bases short, with 14 bases between. Germline CDR1 is ENHRY and CDR2 is SYGVKD. There are 14 residues in the CDR3.

The rearrangement joins TRBV5-4 to TRBJ2-3; TRBD1 matches 10 bases. Germline CDR1 SGHNT, CDR2 YYREEE (reference sequence). The CDR3 runs 15 residues. V was pared by 4 bases and J by 4 bases, with 6 bases of the junction left unmatched. In nucleotides, the CDR3 is TGTGCCAGCAGCGGCCGGGACAGGGGCGCAGATACGCAGTATTTT. This codes for CASSGRDRGADTQYF. Full variable domain (rest looked up from reference TRBV5-4 and TRBJ2-3): ETGVTQSPTHLIKTRGQQVTLRCSSQSGHNTVSWYQQALGQGPQFIFQYYREEENGRGNFPPRFSGLQFPNYSSELNVNALELDDSALYLCASSGRDRGADTQYFGPGTRLTVL.

The chain joins TRBV29-1 to TRBJ1-2; 8 nucleotides match TRBD1. This CDR3 contains 14 residues. Trimming took 7 bases from V and 6 from J; bases not matched to a gene: 13. Germline loops: CDR1 SQVTM, CDR2 ANQGSEA. The CDR3 reads CSARDTGGRDGYTF. CDR3 DNA: TGCAGCGCGCGTGATACAGGGGGTCGGGATGGCTACACCTTC.

The V call is TRBV7-6, the J call TRBJ2-3, with D maybe TRBD1 (5 bases). CDR1 and CDR2 from the germline V gene are SGHVS and FNYEAQ. The length of the CDR3 is 16 residues. Trimming shortened V by 5 bases and J by 0 bases, and 15 bases separated the two germline ends. CDR3 in amino acids: CASSVNTGYSTDTQYF. CDR3 nucleotide sequence: TGTGCCAGCAGCGTCAATACAGGATATAGCACAGATACGCAGTATTTT. Full variable domain (remainder filled in from reference TRBV7-6 and TRBJ2-3): GAGVSQSPRYKVTKRGQDVALRCDPISGHVSLYWYRQALGQGPEFLTYFNYEAQQDKSGLPNDRFSAERPEGSISTLTIQRTEQRDSAMYRCASSVNTGYSTDTQYFGPGTRLTVL.

V usage is TRBV30 and J usage is TRBJ1-1; D uncertain. With 3 bases removed from V and 2 bases from J, the gap between germline ends came to 13 bases. Germline values: CDR1 GTSNPN, CDR2 SVGIG (reference sequence). The CDR3 spans 14 residues. CDR3 coding DNA: TGTGCCTGGAGGGAAGACACACCAAACACTGAAGCTTTCTTT. Protein sequence: CAWREDTPNTEAFF.

This clone was observed a few times. This rearrangement joins TRBV6-5 to TRBJ1-2, with D possibly TRBD1 on 5 matching bases. Trimming shortened V by 2 bases and J by 8 bases, and 12 bases separated the two germline ends. Germline lookup yields CDR1 MNHEY and CDR2 SVGAGI. The CDR3 extends over 13 amino acids. The CDR3 sequence: CASSYHRGGGYTF. CDR3 DNA: TGTGCCAGCAGTTACCACCGGGGCGGCGGCTACACCTTC.

This rearrangement joins TRBV29-1 to TRBJ2-1; 13 nucleotides match TRBD2. Looked up from germline, CDR1 is SQVTM and CDR2 is ANQGSEA. The CDR3 is 18 residues long. The V segment lost 1 base and the J segment 1 base; nucleotides outside the gene matches: 7. This CDR3 is CSVEGGTSGTQSYNEQFF. In DNA, the CDR3 is TGCAGCGTTGAAGGTGGGACTAGCGGGACTCAATCCTACAATGAGCAGTTCTTC.

The chain uses TRBV2 and TRBJ2-3; D is unresolved. The CDR3 is made up of 14 amino acids. Germline CDR1 reads SNHLY; CDR2 reads FYNNEI. V dropped 6 bases and J dropped 2 bases, with 12 bases sitting between them. In DNA form, the CDR3 reads TGTGCCAGCAGGCACGGGCCTCACACAGATACGCAGTATTTT. Its protein is CASRHGPHTDTQYF.

In this sample, this clone turned up a few times. This rearrangement joins TRBV10-3 to TRBJ2-3; D may be TRBD2 (6 bases). The CDR3 consists of 13 residues. The V gene lost 6 bases and the J gene lost 6 bases, with 13 bases spanning the gap. Germline lookup yields CDR1 ENHRY and CDR2 SYGVKD. The CDR3 loop is CAISGRGGDTQYF. In DNA form, the CDR3 reads TGTGCCATCAGCGGACGCGGAGGGGATACGCAGTATTTT.

This clone was recorded at least ten times. The chain employs TRBV18 and TRBJ2-7; 8 bases match TRBD1. Germline lookup yields CDR1 KGHSH and CDR2 LQKENI. The CDR3 consists of 14 residues. Losses at the gene ends were 6 bases for V and 2 bases for J; bases not matched to a gene: 6. The CDR3 is CASSTGTGTYEQYF. The CDR3 DNA reads as TGTGCCAGCTCGACCGGGACAGGTACCTACGAGCAGTACTTC.

The rearrangement uses TRBV29-1 and TRBJ2-7; 7 bases are a match to TRBD2. The CDR3 is 11 residues long. The J segment lost 3 bases and the V segment lost 6 bases, leaving 2 bases of the junction unmatched. Germline V CDR1 and CDR2: SQVTM, ANQGSEA. CDR3 DNA: TGCAGCGTGTGGGGGGGCTACGAGCAGTACTTC. It encodes CSVWGGYEQYF.

There are a few counts of this clone. The genes are TRBV25-1 and TRBJ2-1; 8 bases are shared with TRBD1. The CDR3 spans 16 residues. Per the germline V gene, CDR1 is MGHDK and CDR2 is SYGVNS. Germline trimming cut 4 bases from V and 5 bases from J; bases unmatched to any gene: 10. This chain's CDR3 is CASSGPGGTGDNEQFF. DNA of the CDR3: TGTGCCAGCAGTGGACCCGGTGGGACAGGTGACAATGAGCAGTTCTTC.

This clone was seen a few times. This chain uses TRBV29-1 with TRBJ2-5; D remains ambiguous. The CDR3 totals 12 residues. V dropped 7 bases and J dropped 2 bases, with 11 bases sitting between them. Germline V gene sequence: CDR1 SQVTM, CDR2 ANQGSEA. CDR3 region: CSAMTRQETQYF. CDR3 DNA sequence: TGCAGCGCGATGACGCGGCAAGAGACCCAGTACTTC.